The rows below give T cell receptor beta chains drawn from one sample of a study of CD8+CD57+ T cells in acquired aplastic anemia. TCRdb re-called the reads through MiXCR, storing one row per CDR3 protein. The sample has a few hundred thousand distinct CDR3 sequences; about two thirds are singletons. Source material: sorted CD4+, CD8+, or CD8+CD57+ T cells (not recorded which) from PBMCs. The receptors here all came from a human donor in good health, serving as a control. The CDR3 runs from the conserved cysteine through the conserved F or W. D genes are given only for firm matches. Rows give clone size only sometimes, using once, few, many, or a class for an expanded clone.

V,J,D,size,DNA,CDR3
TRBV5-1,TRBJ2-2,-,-,TGCGCCAGCAGGCCATTGGACACCGGGGAGCTGTTTTTT,CASRPLDTGELFF
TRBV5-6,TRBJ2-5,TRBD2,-,TGTGCCAGCAGCTTAGTAGCGGGCGGGGAAGAGACCCAGTACTTC,CASSLVAGGEETQYF
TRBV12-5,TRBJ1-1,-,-,TGTGCTAGTGGTTTCGGAGGCGTCACTGAAGCTTTCTTT,CASGFGGVTEAFF
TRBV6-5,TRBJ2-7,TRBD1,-,TGTGCCAGCAGCCCGACCTGGACAGGGCGCGGGGAGCTGTACTTC,CASSPTWTGRGELYF
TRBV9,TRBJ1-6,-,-,TGTGCCAGCAGCGTCAATGGGCAGTATGGCTACACCTCACCCCTCCACTTT,CASSVNGQYGYTSPLHF
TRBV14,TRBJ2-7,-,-,TGTGCCAGCAGCCATAAAGGGGGCGAGCAGTACTTC,CASSHKGGEQYF
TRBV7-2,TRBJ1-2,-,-,TGTGCCAGCAGCCCTGACCTCGCCAGGTACTCCTTCGATACCTTC,CASSPDLARYSFDTF
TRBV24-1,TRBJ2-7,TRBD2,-,TGTGCCACCAGCCCCGCTCGGGGGGGGCACGAGCAGTACTTC,CATSPARGGHEQYF
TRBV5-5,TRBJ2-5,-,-,TGTGCCAGCAGCGTAGTCGTGGCCCAGTACTTC,CASSVVVAQYF
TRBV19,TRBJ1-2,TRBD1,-,TGTGCCAGTACCGACAGGGTAATAGGTGGCTACACCTTC,CASTDRVIGGYTF
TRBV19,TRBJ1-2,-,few,TGTGCCAGTAGTATCGGACAGCTGCTCAGCTATGGCTACACCTTC,CASSIGQLLSYGYTF
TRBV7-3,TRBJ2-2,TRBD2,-,TGTGCCAGCAGCTTAAGACTAGCATTCTCCGGGGAGCTGTTTTTT,CASSLRLAFSGELFF
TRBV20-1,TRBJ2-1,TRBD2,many,TGCAGTGCTGAAGATGGCGGGGGGCCGTATCGCGAGCAGTTCTTC,CSAEDGGGPYREQFF
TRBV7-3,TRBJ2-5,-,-,TGTGCCAGCAGCGTCTTCAGTCGGGGGGAGACCCAGTACTTC,CASSVFSRGETQYF
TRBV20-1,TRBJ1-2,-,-,TGCAGTGCTCTTCTGGAGGACTATGGCTACACCTTC,CSALLEDYGYTF
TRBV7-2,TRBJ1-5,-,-,TGTGCCAGCAGCTTAGTGGTAGGTCGTAGCAATCAGCCCCAGCATTTT,CASSLVVGRSNQPQHF
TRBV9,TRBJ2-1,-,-,TGTGCCAGCAGCTCAGGGATACCCTACAATGAGCAGTTCTTC,CASSSGIPYNEQFF
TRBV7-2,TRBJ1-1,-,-,TGTGCCAGCGGAAGGGAGGGGACTGAAGCTTTCTTT,CASGREGTEAFF
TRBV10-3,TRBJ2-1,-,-,TGTGCCATCAGCGGGACGAACAATGAGCAGTTCTTC,CAISGTNNEQFF
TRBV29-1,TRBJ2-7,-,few,TGCAGCGTTGTCCCCACCGGGACGACCTACGAGCAGTACTTC,CSVVPTGTTYEQYF
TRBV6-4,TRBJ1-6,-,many,TGTGCCAGCAGTGAGAACAGTAATTCACCCCTCCACTTT,CASSENSNSPLHF
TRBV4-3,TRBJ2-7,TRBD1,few,TGCGCCAGCAGCCCTTCCCGACAGGGGTACGAGCAGTACTTC,CASSPSRQGYEQYF
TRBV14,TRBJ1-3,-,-,TGTGCCAGCAGCCAACAATTGCCGGGGGGCGCGGCGGATTTT,CASSQQLPGGAADF
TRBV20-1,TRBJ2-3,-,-,TGCAGTGCTAGAGATTACAAACAACAGAACACAGATACGCAGTATTTT,CSARDYKQQNTDTQYF
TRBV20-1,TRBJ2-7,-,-,TGCAGTGCTAGAGTGGACGGACCCTACGAGCAGTACTTC,CSARVDGPYEQYF
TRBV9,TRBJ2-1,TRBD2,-,TGTGCCAGCAGCTTAACGGGGGGGGAGAATGAGAACCTCTTC,CASSLTGGENENLF
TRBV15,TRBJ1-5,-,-,TGTGCCACCAGCAGGATTGAGGGGAAATATAGTCAGCCCCAGCATTTT,CATSRIEGKYSQPQHF
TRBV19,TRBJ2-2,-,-,TGTGCCAGTAGTATGGTCACGGTCAACACCGGGGAGCTGTTTTTT,CASSMVTVNTGELFF
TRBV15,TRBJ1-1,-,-,TGTGCCACCAGCAGAGTTCTAAGGACAGAAGCTTTCTTT,CATSRVLRTEAFF
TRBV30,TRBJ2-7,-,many,TGTGCCTGGACCCTAGGGGGGGAAACCTACGAGCAGTACTTC,CAWTLGGETYEQYF
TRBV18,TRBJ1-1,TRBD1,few,TGTGCCAGCTCACCACCGGGCGCAGGGGGGACTGAAGCTTTCTTT,CASSPPGAGGTEAFF
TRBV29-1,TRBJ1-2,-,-,TGCAGCGTCTTACCAGGTGACGCCGAGTACTACTTC,CSVLPGDAEYYF
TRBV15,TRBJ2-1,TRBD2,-,TGTGCCACCAGCAGAGTAACTAGCGGAGACTACAATGAGCAGTTCTTC,CATSRVTSGDYNEQFF
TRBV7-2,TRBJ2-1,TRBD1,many,TGTGCCAGCAGATCCGGGACAGGGAATTACAATGAGCAGTTCTTC,CASRSGTGNYNEQFF
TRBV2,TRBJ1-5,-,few,TGTGCCAGCAGAGGGATGAGCAATCAGCCCCAGCATTTT,CASRGMSNQPQHF
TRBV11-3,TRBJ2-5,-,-,TGTGCCAGCAGCTTATCCTCGGCCAGGGAGGAGACCCAGTACTTC,CASSLSSAREETQYF
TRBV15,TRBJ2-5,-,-,TGTGCCACCAGCATGGGGGTGCAAGAGACCCAGTACTTC,CATSMGVQETQYF
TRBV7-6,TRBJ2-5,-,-,TGTGCCAGCAGCTTAGAAGGTACAGGATTGAAAACTACACAGTACTTC,CASSLEGTGLKTTQYF
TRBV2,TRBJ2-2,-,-,TGTGCCAGCACTACCCGAGGGTCGGGCACCGGAGAGCTGTTTTTT,CASTTRGSGTGELFF
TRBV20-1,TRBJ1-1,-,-,TGCAGTGCTAGCCCAAATAACCCTTCGGGTAGAGCTTTCTTT,CSASPNNPSGRAFF
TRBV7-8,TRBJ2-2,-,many,TGTGCCAGCAGCTTAAGGGCGGGGAGTCCCGGGGAGCTGTTTTTT,CASSLRAGSPGELFF
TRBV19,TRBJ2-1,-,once,TGTGCCAGTATTGGAGTCGGGGGAAGAACTTACTACAATGAGCAGTTCTTC,CASIGVGGRTYYNEQFF
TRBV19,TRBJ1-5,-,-,TGTGCCTCTAAACGGGGGGGCAATCAGCCCCAGCATTTT,CASKRGGNQPQHF
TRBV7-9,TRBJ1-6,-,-,TGTGCCAGCAGCCTACAAGCGAATTATCCCCTCCACTTT,CASSLQANYPLHF
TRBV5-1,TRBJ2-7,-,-,TGCGCCAGCAGCTTGAGCCCCCAAACCTACGAGCAGTACTTC,CASSLSPQTYEQYF
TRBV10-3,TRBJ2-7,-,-,TGTGCCATCAGTAACGGCTACGAGCAGTACTTC,CAISNGYEQYF
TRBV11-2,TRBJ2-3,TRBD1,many,TGTGCCAGCAGCTTAGATCGGACAGGGTCAGATACGCAGTATTTT,CASSLDRTGSDTQYF
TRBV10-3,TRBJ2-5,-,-,TGTGCCACCAGGGAGGTTCGGGCGGGGACACAAGAGACCCAGTACTTC,CATREVRAGTQETQYF
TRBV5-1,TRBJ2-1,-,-,TGCGCCAGCAGCCGACGGTGGGGGGATGAGCAGTTCTTC,CASSRRWGDEQFF
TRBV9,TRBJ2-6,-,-,TGTGCCACCAGCGGTGGTGCTAGTGGGGAATACGAGCTGACTTTC,CATSGGASGEYELTF
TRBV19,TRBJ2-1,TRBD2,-,TGTGCCAGTAGTGTATCTAGCGGGTCTTACAATGAGCAGTTCTTC,CASSVSSGSYNEQFF
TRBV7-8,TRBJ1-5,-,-,TGTGCCAGTAGCAAACTACCTGGACGGGTCTGGGATCAGCCCCAGCATTTT,CASSKLPGRVWDQPQHF